Listed below are T cell receptor beta chains from one sample, sequenced in a study of blood T cell repertoires in COVID-19. Profiled with immunoSEQ multiplex PCR; TCRdb holds only in-frame clones, not every one. The sample carries under 200,000 clones, 87% recorded once. The sequenced material came from peripheral blood. The receptors originated from a man in his 60s with active or convalescent COVID-19. CDR3s include the opening cysteine and the closing phenylalanine or tryptophan. A D gene is named only where the DNA matches it firmly. Some rows have no size entry. The others give once, few or many, or a class for an expanded clone.

CDR3: CASSWKRRGTGRRLNTQYF; DNA: TGTGCCAGCAGCTGGAAACGCCGCGGGACAGGGAGGAGACTGAATACGCAGTATTTT; size: .; J: TRBJ2-3; D: TRBD1; length: 19; V: TRBV5-6
CDR3: CASSVGGQSYQPQHF; DNA: TGTGCCAGCAGCGTAGGGGGACAGAGCTATCAGCCCCAGCATTTT; size: .; J: TRBJ1-5; D: TRBD1; length: 15; V: TRBV9
CDR3: CASRLTVNTEAFF; DNA: TGTGCCAGTCGACTGACGGTGAACACTGAAGCTTTCTTT; size: .; J: TRBJ1-1; D: .; length: 13; V: TRBV6-5
CDR3: CASSARQSTEAFF; DNA: TGTGCCAGCAGCGCCAGACAGTCCACTGAAGCTTTCTTT; size: .; J: TRBJ1-1; D: .; length: 13; V: TRBV7-3
CDR3: CSVVRTAGYTF; DNA: TGCAGCGTTGTGCGGACTGCAGGCTACACCTTC; size: .; J: TRBJ1-2; D: .; length: 11; V: TRBV29-1
CDR3: CASSTGLAGAPSTDTQYF; DNA: TGTGCCAGCAGCACGGGACTAGCGGGGGCCCCAAGCACAGATACGCAGTATTTT; size: .; J: TRBJ2-3; D: TRBD2; length: 18; V: TRBV5-4
CDR3: CASSYGIGDEQYF; DNA: TGTGCCAGCAGCTACGGGATTGGTGACGAGCAGTACTTC; size: .; J: TRBJ2-7; D: .; length: 13; V: TRBV7-3
CDR3: CAWSVNSRTEAFF; DNA: TGTGCCTGGAGTGTTAACAGTCGGACTGAAGCTTTCTTT; size: .; J: TRBJ1-1; D: .; length: 13; V: TRBV30
CDR3: CASSSGGRDRAGEQYF; DNA: TGTGCCAGCAGCTCGGGGGGCCGGGACAGGGCTGGGGAGCAGTACTTC; size: .; J: TRBJ2-7; D: TRBD1; length: 16; V: TRBV7-9
CDR3: CATSPSGVYEQYF; DNA: TGTGCCACCAGCCCTAGCGGGGTCTACGAGCAGTACTTC; size: .; J: TRBJ2-7; D: TRBD2; length: 13; V: TRBV15
CDR3: CASSHRGPGELFF; DNA: TGTGCCAGCAGCCATAGGGGTCCCGGGGAGCTGTTTTTT; size: .; J: TRBJ2-2; D: .; length: 13; V: TRBV7-3
CDR3: CATSREVGQYNQPQHF; DNA: TGTGCCACCAGCAGAGAGGTTGGACAGTACAATCAGCCCCAGCATTTT; size: .; J: TRBJ1-5; D: .; length: 16; V: TRBV15
CDR3: CSAKSTASLYF; DNA: TGCAGTGCAAAGTCGACTGCGAGCCTGTACTTC; size: .; J: TRBJ2-7; D: .; length: 11; V: TRBV20-1
CDR3: CASSLGQGLYEQYF; DNA: TGCGCCAGCAGCTTGGGGCAGGGCTTGTACGAGCAGTACTTC; size: once; J: TRBJ2-7; D: .; length: 14; V: TRBV5-1
CDR3: CASSLVLAGATQYF; DNA: TGTGCCAGCAGTTTGGTTCTAGCGGGGGCTACCCAGTACTTC; size: .; J: TRBJ2-5; D: TRBD2; length: 14; V: TRBV28
CDR3: CASSYSQSTSAEAFF; DNA: TGTGCCAGCAGTTACTCTCAGTCGACGAGCGCTGAAGCTTTCTTT; size: few; J: TRBJ1-1; D: .; length: 15; V: TRBV6-6
CDR3: CASEQVDYGYTF; DNA: TGTGCCAGCGAACAGGTCGACTATGGCTACACCTTC; size: .; J: TRBJ1-2; D: .; length: 12; V: TRBV19
CDR3: CASSLALGTGRGTEAFF; DNA: TGTGCCAGCAGCTTAGCGCTAGGCACAGGACGAGGCACTGAAGCTTTCTTT; size: .; J: TRBJ1-1; D: .; length: 17; V: TRBV7-9
CDR3: CASSLGTDYTF; DNA: TGCGCCAGCAGCCTAGGGACAGACTACACCTTC; size: .; J: TRBJ1-2; D: TRBD1; length: 11; V: TRBV5-1
CDR3: CASSYPGSQNSPLHF; DNA: TGTGCCAGCAGTTACCCGGGATCCCAAAATTCACCCCTCCACTTT; size: .; J: TRBJ1-6; D: .; length: 15; V: TRBV28
CDR3: CASRRTGAKDTIYF; DNA: TGTGCCAGCAGACGCACAGGGGCAAAGGACACCATATATTTT; size: once; J: TRBJ1-3; D: TRBD1; length: 14; V: TRBV27
CDR3: CASNDPRLGTDTQYF; DNA: TGCGCCAGCAATGACCCCAGGTTGGGCACAGATACGCAGTATTTT; size: .; J: TRBJ2-3; D: .; length: 15; V: TRBV5-1
CDR3: CAISQRGANTDTQYF; DNA: TGTGCCATCAGCCAGCGGGGGGCCAACACAGATACGCAGTATTTT; size: .; J: TRBJ2-3; D: TRBD2; length: 15; V: TRBV10-3
CDR3: CASSPRGLMQETQYF; DNA: TGTGCCAGTAGTCCCCGGGGACTGATGCAAGAGACCCAGTACTTC; size: .; J: TRBJ2-5; D: .; length: 15; V: TRBV19
CDR3: CASSPAYEQYF; DNA: TGTGCCAGCAGCCCTGCCTACGAGCAGTACTTC; size: .; J: TRBJ2-7; D: .; length: 11; V: TRBV7-9
CDR3: CASSAGSGANVLTF; DNA: TGCGCCAGCAGCGCAGGATCTGGGGCCAACGTCCTGACTTTC; size: .; J: TRBJ2-6; D: .; length: 14; V: TRBV5-1
CDR3: CASSGQANEKLFF; DNA: TGTGCCAGCAGCGGCCAGGCAAATGAAAAACTGTTTTTT; size: .; J: TRBJ1-4; D: .; length: 13; V: TRBV14
CDR3: CASSAQGINQPQHF; DNA: TGTGCCAGCAGTGCACAGGGGATCAATCAGCCCCAGCATTTT; size: .; J: TRBJ1-5; D: TRBD1; length: 14; V: TRBV2
CDR3: CASSLDSTAEAFF; DNA: TGCGCCAGCAGCTTGGACAGTACGGCTGAAGCTTTCTTT; size: .; J: TRBJ1-1; D: .; length: 13; V: TRBV5-1
CDR3: CATSDSEQGIWPNQPQHF; DNA: TGTGCCACCAGTGATTCAGAACAGGGGATTTGGCCCAATCAGCCCCAGCATTTT; size: .; J: TRBJ1-5; D: TRBD1; length: 18; V: TRBV24-1
CDR3: CASTYPGEQYF; DNA: TGTGCCAGTACCTACCCCGGGGAGCAGTACTTC; size: .; J: TRBJ2-7; D: .; length: 11; V: TRBV19
CDR3: CASSYSVYNQPQHF; DNA: TGTGCCAGCAGTTACTCTGTATACAATCAGCCCCAGCATTTT; size: .; J: TRBJ1-5; D: .; length: 14; V: TRBV6-5
CDR3: CASKRGAEETQYF; DNA: TGTGCCAGCAAACGGGGGGCAGAAGAGACCCAGTACTTC; size: .; J: TRBJ2-5; D: .; length: 13; V: TRBV2
CDR3: CASSKTGGTEAFF; DNA: TGTGCCAGCAGCAAAACAGGGGGCACTGAAGCTTTCTTT; size: .; J: TRBJ1-1; D: TRBD1; length: 13; V: TRBV27
CDR3: CATSDLKRREQYF; DNA: TGTGCCACCAGTGACTTGAAACGCCGGGAGCAGTACTTC; size: .; J: TRBJ2-7; D: .; length: 13; V: TRBV24-1
CDR3: CASSTSGGTQYF; DNA: TGTGCCAGCAGCACATCGGGGGGTACGCAGTATTTT; size: .; J: TRBJ2-3; D: TRBD2; length: 12; V: TRBV7-3
CDR3: CAWSATGMRDQPQHF; DNA: TGTGCCTGGAGTGCGACAGGGATGAGGGATCAGCCCCAGCATTTT; size: .; J: TRBJ1-5; D: TRBD1; length: 15; V: TRBV30
CDR3: CASSLVLNSYEQYF; DNA: TGCGCCAGCAGCTTGGTGTTAAACTCCTACGAGCAGTACTTC; size: once; J: TRBJ2-7; D: .; length: 14; V: TRBV5-1
CDR3: CASSPQGEGNTIYF; DNA: TGTGCCAGCAGTCCACAGGGCGAGGGAAACACCATATATTTT; size: .; J: TRBJ1-3; D: .; length: 14; V: TRBV6-5
CDR3: CASSLSPAGESDTQYF; DNA: TGTGCCAGCAGCTTAAGTCCAGCGGGGGAGTCAGATACGCAGTATTTT; size: .; J: TRBJ2-3; D: TRBD2; length: 16; V: TRBV11-2